Listed here is a single T cell receptor (beta chain). The sample comes from a study of identical twins. TCRdb re-analysed the 5' RACE reads in MiXCR, keeping a single row per CDR3 protein. This repertoire shows 600,000 to 850,000 distinct CDR3 sequences, 15% to 20% found once; its top ten account for around 12%. CDR1 is MNHNS and CDR2 is SASEGT in the germline V gene. The germline V and J ends were trimmed by 6 bases and 0 bases, with 15 bases remaining between them. This CDR3 has 16 residues. The sample was also reused in another study, on T cells expressing NK-cell markers. As reported in that work: HCMV seropositivity marked most of the eight sequenced donors; one was seronegative.

Sequencing input: PBMCs. This clonotype was sampled from a woman aged 18-29 years in good health. The gene calls are TRBV6-1 and TRBJ2-1; D might be TRBD2 (5 bases). The CDR3 spells CASRIAVGSSYNEQFF. The DNA of the CDR3 is TGTGCCAGCAGGATCGCCGTTGGGAGCTCCTACAATGAGCAGTTCTTC.